These T cell receptor beta chains were read from a single sample in a study of T cell responses to AZD1222 COVID-19 vaccine. TCRdb's copy holds only in-frame clones and misses some; the assay was immunoSEQ multiplex PCR. The table has 90,000 to 150,000 clones, roughly 89% seen once. Material: peripheral blood, obtained on day 0 of AZD1222 vaccination. The receptors here all came from an adult in good health. Each CDR3 is given with its conserved first and last residue. Fields, in order: CDR3 protein, V gene, CDR3 length, J gene.

CDR3: CASSLNRDGDIAFF
V: TRBV7-9
length: 14
J: TRBJ1-1

CDR3: CASRPGPRAETQYF
V: TRBV2
length: 14
J: TRBJ2-5

CDR3: CASSELQGNTGELFF
V: TRBV2
length: 15
J: TRBJ2-2

CDR3: CASSVGPNSYNSPLHF
V: TRBV9
length: 16
J: TRBJ1-6

CDR3: CACMGPSTDTQYF
V: TRBV10-2
length: 13
J: TRBJ2-3

CDR3: CASTPFTGGYYGYTF
V: TRBV19
length: 15
J: TRBJ1-2

CDR3: CASSYSQEGKLFF
V: TRBV6-5
length: 13
J: TRBJ1-4

CDR3: CAWSEDSHSNQPQHF
V: TRBV30
length: 15
J: TRBJ1-5

CDR3: CASSLAADLGGDTQYF
V: TRBV5-1
length: 16
J: TRBJ2-3

CDR3: CASSEDPSGDYEQYF
V: TRBV6-1
length: 15
J: TRBJ2-7

CDR3: CASSDWQETQYF
V: TRBV7-9
length: 12
J: TRBJ2-5

CDR3: CASSESLDREAFF
V: TRBV10-1
length: 13
J: TRBJ1-1

CDR3: CASSLARGGSEKLFF
V: TRBV11-1
length: 15
J: TRBJ1-4

CDR3: CASSPRESMPSYEQYF
V: TRBV7-9
length: 16
J: TRBJ2-7

CDR3: CASSYRAPGDQPQHF
V: TRBV6-5
length: 15
J: TRBJ1-5

CDR3: CASSRPPGAGTGELFF
V: TRBV7-2
length: 16
J: TRBJ2-2

CDR3: CSVVGVSYEQYF
V: TRBV29-1
length: 12
J: TRBJ2-7

CDR3: CASSLPGTGAYEQYF
V: TRBV28
length: 15
J: TRBJ2-7

CDR3: CASGYSNQPQHF
V: TRBV2
length: 12
J: TRBJ1-5

CDR3: CASSQGRNTEAFF
V: TRBV4-1
length: 13
J: TRBJ1-1

CDR3: CASRDRGAGTDTQYF
V: TRBV2
length: 15
J: TRBJ2-3

CDR3: CASSSLRVKSNEQYF
V: TRBV11-2
length: 15
J: TRBJ2-7

CDR3: CASSPASLTTNEKLFF
V: TRBV18
length: 16
J: TRBJ1-4

CDR3: CASSLAEGNYGYTF
V: TRBV5-4
length: 14
J: TRBJ1-2

CDR3: CAILRAAHQPQHF
V: TRBV27
length: 13
J: TRBJ1-5

CDR3: CASSYSDRGSYEQYF
V: TRBV6-5
length: 15
J: TRBJ2-7

CDR3: CASSPAQASSGNTIYF
V: TRBV18
length: 16
J: TRBJ1-3

CDR3: CATSRDRDGYGYTF
V: TRBV15
length: 14
J: TRBJ1-2

CDR3: CASSAGRGYEQYF
V: TRBV5-1
length: 13
J: TRBJ2-7

CDR3: CASSQVHQDPYPDTQYF
V: TRBV4-2
length: 17
J: TRBJ2-3

CDR3: CASSLSRLETQYF
V: TRBV7-2
length: 13
J: TRBJ2-5

CDR3: CASRPSGPGANYGYTF
V: TRBV7-9
length: 16
J: TRBJ1-2

CDR3: CASSTGGTGGNEQYF
V: TRBV19
length: 15
J: TRBJ2-7

CDR3: CALEWDQTYEQYF
V: TRBV30
length: 13
J: TRBJ2-7

CDR3: CASSQGPGLNQPQHF
V: TRBV3-1/TRBV3-2
length: 15
J: TRBJ1-5

CDR3: CASSLDTVRTLHF
V: TRBV5-5
length: 13
J: TRBJ1-6

CDR3: CASRLKGGGGSPLHF
V: TRBV3-1/TRBV3-2
length: 15
J: TRBJ1-6